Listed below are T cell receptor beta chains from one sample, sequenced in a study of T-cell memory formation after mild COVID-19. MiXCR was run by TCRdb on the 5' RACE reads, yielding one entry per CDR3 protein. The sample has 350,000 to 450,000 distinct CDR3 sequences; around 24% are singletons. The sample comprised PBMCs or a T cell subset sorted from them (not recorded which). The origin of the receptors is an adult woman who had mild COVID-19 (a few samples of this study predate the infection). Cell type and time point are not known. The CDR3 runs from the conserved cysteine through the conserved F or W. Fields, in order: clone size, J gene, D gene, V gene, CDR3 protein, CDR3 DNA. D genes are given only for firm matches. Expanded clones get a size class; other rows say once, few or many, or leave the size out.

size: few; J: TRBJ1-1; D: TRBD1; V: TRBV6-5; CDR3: CASSYRDRAQRAFF; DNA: TGTGCCAGCAGTTACAGGGACAGGGCCCAGAGGGCTTTCTTT
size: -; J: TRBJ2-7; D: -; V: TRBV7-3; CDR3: CASSRKGGAYEQYF; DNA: TGTGCCAGCAGCCGAAAAGGGGGGGCCTACGAGCAGTACTTC
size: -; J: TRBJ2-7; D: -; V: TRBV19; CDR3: CASRPGHTRDYEQYF; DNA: TGTGCCAGTCGACCGGGACACACGAGAGATTACGAGCAGTACTTC
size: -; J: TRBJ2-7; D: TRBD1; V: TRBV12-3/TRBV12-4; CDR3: CASSSTGGAREQYF; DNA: TGTGCCAGCAGTTCGACAGGGGGGGCTAGGGAGCAGTACTTC
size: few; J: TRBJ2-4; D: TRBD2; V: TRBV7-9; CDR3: CASSPPDPGGRNIQYF; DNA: TGTGCCAGCAGCCCCCCCGATCCGGGAGGGCGCAACATTCAGTACTTC
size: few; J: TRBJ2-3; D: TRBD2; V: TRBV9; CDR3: CASSVWSSGATSTDTQYF; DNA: TGTGCCAGCAGCGTATGGTCTAGCGGGGCTACTAGCACAGATACGCAGTATTTT
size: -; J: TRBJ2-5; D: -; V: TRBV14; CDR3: CASSQEGSGTIKETQYF; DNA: TGTGCCAGCAGCCAAGAAGGAAGCGGGACAATAAAAGAGACCCAGTACTTC
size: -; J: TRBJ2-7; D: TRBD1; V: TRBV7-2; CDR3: CASSSTGTVKREQYF; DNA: TGTGCCAGCAGCTCAACCGGGACAGTAAAGCGAGAGCAGTACTTC
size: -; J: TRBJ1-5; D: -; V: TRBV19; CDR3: CASSIEGGRGNQPQHF; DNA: TGTGCCAGTAGTATTGAAGGAGGTAGGGGCAATCAGCCCCAGCATTTT
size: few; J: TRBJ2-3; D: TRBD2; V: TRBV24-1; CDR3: CATSAAGGGPDTQYF; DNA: TGTGCCACCAGTGCCGCGGGAGGGGGACCAGATACGCAGTATTTT
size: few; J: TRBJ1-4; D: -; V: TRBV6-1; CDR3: CASSSGGDNEKLFF; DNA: TGTGCCAGCAGCTCGGGCGGAGATAATGAAAAACTGTTTTTT
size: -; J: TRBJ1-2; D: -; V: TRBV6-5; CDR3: CASSLGMGWNPNYGYTF; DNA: TGTGCCAGCAGTCTCGGGATGGGGTGGAACCCTAACTATGGCTACACCTTC
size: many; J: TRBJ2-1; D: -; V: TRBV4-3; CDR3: CASSQDWPVNNEQFF; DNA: TGCGCCAGCAGCCAAGATTGGCCCGTGAACAATGAGCAGTTCTTC
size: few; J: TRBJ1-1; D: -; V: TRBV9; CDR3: CASSGRGPGPNTEAFF; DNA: TGTGCCAGCAGCGGCCGTGGACCGGGCCCGAACACTGAAGCTTTCTTT
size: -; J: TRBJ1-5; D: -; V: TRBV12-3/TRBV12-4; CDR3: CASSLSGAVQPQHF; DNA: TGTGCCAGCAGTTTATCAGGGGCGGTCCAGCCCCAGCATTTT
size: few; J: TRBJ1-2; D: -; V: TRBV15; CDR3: CATSTPPLRGYTF; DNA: TGTGCCACCAGCACCCCTCCCCTCCGAGGCTACACCTTC
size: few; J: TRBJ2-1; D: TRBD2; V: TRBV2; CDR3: CASTSGRAGYNEQFF; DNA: TGTGCCAGTACTAGCGGGAGGGCCGGATACAATGAGCAGTTCTTC
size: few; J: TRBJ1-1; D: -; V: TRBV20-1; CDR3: CSARGLNTEAFF; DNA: TGCAGTGCCCGGGGGTTGAACACTGAAGCTTTCTTT
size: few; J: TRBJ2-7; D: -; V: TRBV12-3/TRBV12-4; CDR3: CASSPWTGSYEQYF; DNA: TGTGCCAGCAGTCCGTGGACTGGATCCTACGAGCAGTACTTC
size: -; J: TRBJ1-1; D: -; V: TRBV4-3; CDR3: CASSQDPWGINTGEAFF; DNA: TGCGCCAGCAGCCAAGATCCGTGGGGCATAAACACAGGTGAAGCTTTCTTT
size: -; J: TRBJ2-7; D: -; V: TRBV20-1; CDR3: CSASKQEVYEQYF; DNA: TGCAGTGCTAGTAAACAGGAGGTCTACGAGCAGTACTTC
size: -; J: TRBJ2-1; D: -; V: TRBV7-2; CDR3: CALRGGAEQFF; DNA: TGTGCCCTCAGGGGAGGGGCCGAGCAGTTCTTC
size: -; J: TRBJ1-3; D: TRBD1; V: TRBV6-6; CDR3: CASSQIRDSSGNTIYF; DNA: TGTGCCAGCAGCCAAATCCGGGACAGCTCTGGAAACACCATATATTTT